The 8 T cell receptor beta chains below come from one sample, sequenced in a study of cytomegalovirus exposure and HLA in healthy donors (dated by TCRdb to 2016 to 2017). The library was built by means of the immunoSEQ multiplex PCR assay. The multiplex PCR relied on a mix of 60 forward primers for TCR Vbeta segments and 13 reverse primers for TCR Jbeta segments. Here the immuneACCESS table is served through TCRdb, limited to in-frame sequences with V and J called. Missing clones are a known gap in these copies; in checked studies unresolved V genes cover under half, and the rest lacks a known reason. In all, the sample holds roughly 140,000 clones, and around 78% of those were seen once. The ten largest clones represent roughly 6.2% of the sample. Sequenced material: PBMCs. The receptor source for this set is a woman in her forties in good health and CMV-seropositive.

The rearrangement links TRBV5-5 to TRBJ2-7, with D possibly TRBD2 on 6 matching bases. Germline V CDR1 and CDR2: SGHKS, YYEKEE (reference sequence). V lost 5 bases to trimming and J lost 2 bases, with 11 bases between them. CDR3 length equals 13 residues. CDR3 nucleotide sequence: TGTGCCAGCAGTCAATGGGGGGCCTACGAGCAGTACTTC. Protein product: CASSQWGAYEQYF.

V usage is TRBV11-2 and J usage is TRBJ2-5; TRBD2 matches 7 bases. The J call is doubtful: the DNA matches TRBJ2-7 better. The CDR3 totals 14 residues. Germline lookup yields CDR1 SGHAT and CDR2 FQNNGV. CDR3 nucleotides: TGTGCCAGCAGCTTAGTGGCGGGAGTCTACGAGCAGTACTTC. It is translated as CASSLVAGVYEQYF.

This sequence joins TRBV5-1 and TRBJ2-5; 8 nucleotides agree with TRBD2. The V and J ends lost 4 bases and 3 bases, in that order; junction bases with no gene match: 8. The CDR3 covers 15 residues. Germline V CDR1 and CDR2: SGHRS, YFSETQ. CDR3 protein: CASSPLTSEKETQYF. The DNA of the CDR3 is TGCGCCAGCAGCCCACTGACTAGCGAAAAAGAGACCCAGTACTTC.

The rearrangement links TRBV2 to TRBJ2-2; D is unresolved. The germline gives CDR1 SNHLY, CDR2 FYNNEI. Between the trimmed V and J ends, which lost 6 bases and 6 bases, there was a span of 17 bases. This CDR3 has 15 amino acids. The CDR3 region has the DNA TGTGCCAGCAGCGAAACCCCCTCCCGCGCCGGGGAGCTGTTTTTT. As protein: CASSETPSRAGELFF.

This clone was seen more than once but under ten times. V is TRBV7-9 and J is TRBJ2-7; TRBD2 might be the D (5 bases). V lost 5 bases, J lost 6 bases, and 17 bases lay in between. Germline V gene sequence: CDR1 SEHNR, CDR2 FQNEAQ (reference sequence). This CDR3 has 14 residues. CDR3 protein: CASSPRRPKGEQYF. In DNA form, the CDR3 reads TGTGCCAGCAGCCCTAGGAGGCCTAAGGGCGAGCAGTACTTC.

The chain recombines TRBV7-2 with TRBJ1-2, with D unclear. V shed 0 bases and J shed 6 bases, with 11 bases lying between them. The CDR3 loop spans 14 amino acids. The germline V gene has CDR1 SGHTA and CDR2 FQGNSA. In DNA form, the CDR3 reads TGTGCCAGCAGCTTAGCGGCAGGAGGGAATGGCTACACCTTC. Translation gives CASSLAAGGNGYTF.

This clone was detected only a few times. The rearrangement joins TRBV4-2 to TRBJ2-7; the match to TRBD2 covers 11 bases. In germline, CDR1 is LGHNA, CDR2 YNFKEQ. Trimming cost V 3 bases and J 4 bases; bases outside gene matches: 8. The CDR3 has 16 amino acids. The CDR3: CASSHNSGRAGYEQYF. DNA for the CDR3: TGTGCCAGCAGCCATAATAGCGGGAGGGCCGGGTACGAGCAGTACTTC.

This rearrangement joins TRBV7-2 to TRBJ2-3, with 9 bases matching TRBD2. Trimming cost V 4 bases and J 4 bases; bases outside gene matches: 9. This CDR3 has 16 amino acids. CDR1 is SGHTA, CDR2 FQGNSA, per germline. The chain's CDR3 is CASSSHSGRISDTQYF. The CDR3 bases are TGTGCCAGCAGCTCCCATAGCGGGAGAATCTCAGATACGCAGTATTTT.